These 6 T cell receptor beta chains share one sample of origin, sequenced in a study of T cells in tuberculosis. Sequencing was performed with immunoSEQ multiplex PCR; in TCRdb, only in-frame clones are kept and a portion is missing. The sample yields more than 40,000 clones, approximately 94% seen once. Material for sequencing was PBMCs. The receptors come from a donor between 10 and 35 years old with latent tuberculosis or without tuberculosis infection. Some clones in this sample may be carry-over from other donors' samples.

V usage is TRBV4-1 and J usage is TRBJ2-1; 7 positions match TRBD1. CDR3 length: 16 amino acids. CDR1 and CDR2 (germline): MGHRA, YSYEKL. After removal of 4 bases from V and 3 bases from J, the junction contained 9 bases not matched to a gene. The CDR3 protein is CASSPLGQDIYNEQFF. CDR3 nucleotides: TGCGCCAGCAGCCCTCTTGGACAGGACATCTACAATGAGCAGTTCTTC.

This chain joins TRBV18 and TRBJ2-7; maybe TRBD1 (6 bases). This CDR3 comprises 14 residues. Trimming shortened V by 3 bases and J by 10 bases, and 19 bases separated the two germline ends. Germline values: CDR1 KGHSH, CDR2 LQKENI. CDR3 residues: CASSPTGFVTQQYF. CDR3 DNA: TGTGCCAGCTCACCCACAGGGTTCGTGACTCAACAGTACTTC.

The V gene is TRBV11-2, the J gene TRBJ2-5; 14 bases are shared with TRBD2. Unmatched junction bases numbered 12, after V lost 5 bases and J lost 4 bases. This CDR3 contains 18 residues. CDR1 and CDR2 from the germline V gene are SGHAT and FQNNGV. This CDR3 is CASSLAPRLAGGRETQYF. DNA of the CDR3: TGTGCCAGCAGCCTCGCCCCCCGACTAGCGGGAGGGCGAGAGACCCAGTACTTC.

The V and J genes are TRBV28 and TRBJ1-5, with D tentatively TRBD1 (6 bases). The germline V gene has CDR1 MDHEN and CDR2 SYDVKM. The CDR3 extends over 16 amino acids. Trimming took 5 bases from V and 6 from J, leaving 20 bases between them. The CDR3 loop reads CASSPYPNRDIQPQHF. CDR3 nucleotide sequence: TGTGCCAGCAGTCCATACCCTAACAGGGATATTCAGCCCCAGCATTTT. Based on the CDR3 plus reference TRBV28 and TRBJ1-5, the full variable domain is DVKVTQSSRYLVKRTGEKVFLECVQDMDHENMFWYRQDPGLGLRLIYFSYDVKMKEKGDIPEGYSVSREKKERFSLILESASTNQTSMYLCASSPYPNRDIQPQHFGDGTRLSIL.

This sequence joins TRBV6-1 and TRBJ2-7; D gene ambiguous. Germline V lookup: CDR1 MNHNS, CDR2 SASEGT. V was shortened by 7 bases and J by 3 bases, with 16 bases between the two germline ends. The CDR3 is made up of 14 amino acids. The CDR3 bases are TGTGCCAGCAACCGAGCCGCGCTCTTCTACGAGCAGTACTTC. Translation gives CASNRAALFYEQYF.

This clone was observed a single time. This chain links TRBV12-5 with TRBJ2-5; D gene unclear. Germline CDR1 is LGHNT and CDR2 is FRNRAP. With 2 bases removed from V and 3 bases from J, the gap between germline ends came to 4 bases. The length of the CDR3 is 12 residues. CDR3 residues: CASGLQKETQYF. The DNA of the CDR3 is TGTGCTAGTGGTTTGCAGAAAGAGACCCAGTACTTC. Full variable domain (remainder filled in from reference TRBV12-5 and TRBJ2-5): DARVTQTPRHKVTEMGQEVTMRCQPILGHNTVFWYRQTMMQGLELLAYFRNRAPLDDSGMPKDRFSAEMPDATLATLKIQPSEPRDSAVYFCASGLQKETQYFGPGTRLLVL.